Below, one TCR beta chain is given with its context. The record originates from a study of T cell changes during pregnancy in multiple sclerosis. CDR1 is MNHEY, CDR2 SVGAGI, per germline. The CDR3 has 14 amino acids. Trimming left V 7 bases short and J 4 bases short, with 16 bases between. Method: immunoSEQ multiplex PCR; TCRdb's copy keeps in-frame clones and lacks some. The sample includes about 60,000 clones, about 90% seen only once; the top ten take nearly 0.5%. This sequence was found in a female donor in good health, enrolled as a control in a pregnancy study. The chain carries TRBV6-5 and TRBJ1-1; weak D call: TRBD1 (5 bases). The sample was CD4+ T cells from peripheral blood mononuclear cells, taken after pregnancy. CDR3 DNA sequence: TGTGCCAGCATTTTTCAGGGTGGGGCCACTGAAGCTTTCTTT. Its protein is CASIFQGGATEAFF.